What follows are 14 T cell receptor beta chains derived from one specimen sequenced in a study of neoadjuvant anti-PD-1 for oral cavity cancer. Time point here: after neoadjuvant nivolumab, at surgical resection. TCRdb's table, derived via immunoSEQ multiplex PCR, lists solely in-frame clones and lacks some. Among over 30,000 clones, roughly 80% were seen once, and the ten largest hold 3.4%. The specimen comprised PBMCs, sampled after nivolumab (anti-PD-1) treatment. The receptors shown here come from a person between 35 and 79 years old with oral cavity squamous cell carcinoma.

V usage is TRBV7-2 and J usage is TRBJ2-2; perhaps D is TRBD1 or TRBD2 (5 bases each). Germline CDR1 is SGHTA and CDR2 is FQGNSA. V shed 5 bases and J shed 0 bases, with 7 bases lying between them. The CDR3 has 14 residues. The CDR3 region is CASSPGPNTGELFF. DNA of the CDR3: TGTGCCAGCAGCCCGGGGCCGAACACCGGGGAGCTGTTTTTT.

The rearrangement uses TRBV6-1 and TRBJ1-1, with D possibly matching TRBD1 (5 bases). CDR3 length: 14 amino acids. Trimming removed 11 bases at V and 3 bases at J, with 19 bases between. Germline assignment: CDR1 MNHNS and CDR2 SASEGT. DNA of the CDR3: TGTGCCGGGACCTCGAGACAGTTCGACACTGAAGCTTTCTTT. As protein: CAGTSRQFDTEAFF.

V gene TRBV5-1 combines with J gene TRBJ1-1; weak D call: TRBD1 (6 bases). Germline V gives CDR1 SGHRS, CDR2 YFSETQ. The length of the CDR3 is 16 residues. V was cut by 2 bases and J by 2 bases, with 16 bases left in between. The CDR3 DNA follows: TGCGCCAGCAGCTTAACAGGGTACTTTCCCAACACTGAAGCTTTCTTT. This encodes CASSLTGYFPNTEAFF.

The chain combines TRBV7-2 with TRBJ1-6; 8 positions agree with TRBD1. The J segment lost 8 bases and the V segment lost 5 bases, leaving 8 bases of the junction unmatched. The CDR3 consists of 15 residues. The germline V gene has CDR1 SGHTA and CDR2 FQGNSA. The CDR3 loop is CASSIRTGTDSPLHF. The CDR3 bases are TGTGCCAGCAGCATACGGACAGGGACTGATTCACCCCTCCACTTT.

The chain is built from TRBV11-2 and TRBJ1-2; 10 bases fit TRBD1. The CDR3 spans 16 residues. Trimming removed 1 base from V and 2 bases from J; junction bases left unmatched: 4. Germline CDR1 is SGHAT and CDR2 is FQNNGV. CDR3 sequence: CASSLVKGQGNYGYTF. CDR3 DNA: TGTGCCAGCAGCTTAGTTAAGGGACAGGGGAACTATGGCTACACCTTC. Complete variable domain (other parts from reference TRBV11-2 and TRBJ1-2): EAGVAQSPRYKIIEKRQSVAFWCNPISGHATLYWYQQILGQGPKLLIQFQNNGVVDDSQLPKDRFSAERLKGVDSTLKIQPAKLEDSAVYLCASSLVKGQGNYGYTFGSGTRLTVV.

The V call is TRBV21-1, the J call TRBJ2-3; TRBD1, the D gene given by the table, was not confirmed from the DNA. TRBV21-1 represents a pseudogene. The CDR3 length is 16 residues. This chain's CDR3 is CASSPTGVGLTDTQYF. CDR3 nucleotides: TGTGCCAGCAGCCCGACAGGGGTGGGTTTGACAGATACGCAGTATTTT.

V usage is TRBV6-5 and J usage is TRBJ2-7, with 10 bases matching TRBD1. V shed 6 bases and J 2 bases; nucleotides not matched to a gene: 4. In germline, CDR1 is MNHEY, CDR2 SVGAGI. This CDR3 region has 14 residues. CDR3 in DNA: TGTGCCAGCAGGAAGGGGACAGGGGCCTACGAGCAGTACTTC. Protein sequence: CASRKGTGAYEQYF.

This chain links TRBV7-2 with TRBJ1-1; perhaps TRBD1 as D (5 bases). There are 14 residues in the CDR3. CDR1 and CDR2 (germline): SGHTA, FQGNSA. Trimming left V 5 bases short and J 7 bases short, with 17 bases between. In DNA form, the CDR3 reads TGTGCCAGCAGCCTCGACAGTAGTTTCTATGAAGCTTTCTTT. Protein: CASSLDSSFYEAFF.

The rearrangement links TRBV27 to TRBJ2-7; TRBD1 agrees at 8 bases. The V gene end was trimmed by 1 base and the J gene end by 4 bases; junction bases not matched to a gene: 15. Germline V gene sequence: CDR1 MNHEY, CDR2 SMNVEV (reference sequence). The CDR3 is made up of 18 amino acids. CDR3 nucleotide sequence: TGTGCCAGCAGTTTATTCGGGCCGGACAGGGCTAACACTTACGAGCAGTACTTC. This encodes CASSLFGPDRANTYEQYF.

The rearrangement joins TRBV5-1 to TRBJ2-7, with D hard to call. Trimming cost V 0 bases and J 3 bases, with 10 bases left between them. Germline V lookup: CDR1 SGHRS, CDR2 YFSETQ. The CDR3 is 14 amino acids. The CDR3 region has the DNA TGCGCCAGCAGCTTGGAGACAACGAACTACGAGCAGTACTTC. Translating gives CASSLETTNYEQYF. Full variable domain (remainder filled in from reference TRBV5-1 and TRBJ2-7): KAGVTQTPRYLIKTRGQQVTLSCSPISGHRSVSWYQQTPGQGLQFLFEYFSETQRNKGNFPGRFSGRQFSNSRSEMNVSTLELGDSALYLCASSLETTNYEQYFGPGTRLTVT.

This chain joins TRBV5-4 and TRBJ2-3, with 16 bases identical to TRBD2. This CDR3 has 17 amino acids. V gave up 4 bases and J gave up 3 bases; unmatched junction bases: 5. Germline V gene sequence: CDR1 SGHNT, CDR2 YYREEE (reference sequence). Here the CDR3 DNA reads TGTGCCAGCAGCAGGGGACTAGCGGGGGGGCTAACAGATACGCAGTATTTT. Translated: CASSRGLAGGLTDTQYF.

The V gene is TRBV11-2, the J gene TRBJ2-2, with D unresolved. This CDR3 contains 16 residues. Germline lookup yields CDR1 SGHAT and CDR2 FQNNGV. Trimming stripped 2 bases from V and 5 bases from J, with 15 bases between. The CDR3 nucleotides are TGTGCCAGCAGCTTAAACCTCCCGTCCACTACCGGGGAGCTGTTTTTT. It encodes CASSLNLPSTTGELFF.

The chain is built from TRBV29-1 and TRBJ2-3; possibly TRBD1 for D (5 bases). CDR3 length: 14 residues. Germline V gene sequence: CDR1 SQVTM, CDR2 ANQGSEA. V lost 1 base and J 2 bases, leaving 10 bases between the germline ends. The CDR3 DNA reads TGCAGCGTTGAAGGCCAGGGATTCACAGATACGCAGTATTTT. It codes for CSVEGQGFTDTQYF.

J is TRBJ1-1 and V is TRBV30; TRBD1 might be the D (6 bases). V was pared by 5 bases and J by 11 bases, with 18 bases between. Germline CDR1 and CDR2: GTSNPN and SVGIG (reference sequence). This CDR3 is built from 12 residues. The DNA for the CDR3 is TGTGCCTGGGACCCCTCGGGGGCAAATGCTTTCTTT. The encoded protein is CAWDPSGANAFF.